Listed below are T cell receptor beta chains from one sample, sequenced in a study of shared clonotypes between healthy human individuals. Sequenced by immunoSEQ multiplex PCR; TCRdb stores in-frame clones only, minus some. Here the sample spans fewer than 1.8 million clones, just under 99% being singletons. The specimen was naive CD4+ T cells sorted from blood. These receptors were taken from a man aged 25-45 years in good health. Each CDR3 is given with its conserved first and last residue. A D gene is named only where the DNA matches it firmly. Some rows mark clone size as missing; the rest say once, few, many or name a class of expanded clone.

TRBJ1-1,.,16,TRBV27,TRBD1,TGTGCCAGCAGTTTACGTCTGGCAGGGGGCAAGGGTGAAGCTTTCTTT,CASSLRLAGGKGEAFF
TRBJ1-2,.,16,TRBV28,TRBD1,TGTGCCAGCAGTCCAGTTCGACAGGGGACTAACTATGGCTACACCTTC,CASSPVRQGTNYGYTF
TRBJ1-2,.,12,TRBV30,TRBD1,TGTGCCTGGTCGCGACAGGGGGCTGGCTACACCTTC,CAWSRQGAGYTF
TRBJ2-1,.,17,TRBV11-2,TRBD2,TGTGCCAGCAGCTTTCTAAGGCTAGCGGGGGTTGGAAATGAGCAGTTCTTC,CASSFLRLAGVGNEQFF
TRBJ2-3,.,17,TRBV10-2,TRBD2,TGCGCCAGCAGTGTAGAGGACAGCGGGAGAGGGGAAGATACGCAGTATTTT,CASSVEDSGRGEDTQYF
TRBJ1-1,.,14,TRBV29-1,TRBD1,TGCAGCGTTGACGCTTTGGGACAGGGGGAGGAAGCTTTCTTT,CSVDALGQGEEAFF
TRBJ2-1,.,13,TRBV29-1,TRBD2,TGCAGCGATGGACTAGCGAGCGACAATGAGCAGTTCTTC,CSDGLASDNEQFF
TRBJ2-7,.,13,TRBV15,.,TGTGCCACCAGCAGAGGGGTGGGTTACGAGCAGTACTTC,CATSRGVGYEQYF
TRBJ2-7,.,15,TRBV2,.,TGTGCCAGCACCTCTACCGGGCTAGAGCCTGGGGAGCAGTACTTC,CASTSTGLEPGEQYF
TRBJ2-7,.,13,TRBV7-3,.,TGTGCCAGCAGCCCGGCAGGGGCGGACGAGCAGTACTTC,CASSPAGADEQYF
TRBJ2-2,.,14,TRBV6-1,.,TGTGCCAGCAGTGAACGGGGAAACACCGGGGAGCTGTTTTTT,CASSERGNTGELFF
TRBJ2-5,.,15,TRBV11-2,.,TGTGCCAGCAGCAAACCGGGGGTTAGACAAGAGACCCAGTACTTC,CASSKPGVRQETQYF
TRBJ2-3,.,13,TRBV18,.,TGTGCCAGCTCAAAGACCGTTGGCGATACGCAGTATTTT,CASSKTVGDTQYF
TRBJ2-7,.,15,TRBV7-8,TRBD1,TGTGCCAGCAGCGCGACAGGGGGCCGGTCCTACGAGCAGTACTTC,CASSATGGRSYEQYF
TRBJ1-1,once,13,TRBV6-6,.,TGTGCCAGCACTTTATCTCAGAAGACTGAAGCTTTCTTT,CASTLSQKTEAFF
TRBJ2-1,.,16,TRBV10-3,TRBD2,TGTGCCATCACTAATCGAACTAGCGGGAGAGTCAATGAGCAGTTCTTC,CAITNRTSGRVNEQFF
TRBJ2-1,.,15,TRBV9,TRBD2,TGTGCCAGCAGCGTAAGCGGGAGTTCTTACAATGAGCAGTTCTTC,CASSVSGSSYNEQFF
TRBJ2-1,.,16,TRBV5-1,TRBD2,TGCGCCAGCAGCTTGCCCGGACTAGCGGGGGACAATGAGCAGTTCTTC,CASSLPGLAGDNEQFF
TRBJ2-6,.,16,TRBV29-1,TRBD1,TGCAGCGTTGACGAGGGGGCAGATCCTGGGGCCAACGTCCTGACTTTC,CSVDEGADPGANVLTF
TRBJ2-7,once,13,TRBV25-1,TRBD1,TGTGCCAGCAGAAGACAGGGGGTAAACGAGCAGTACTTC,CASRRQGVNEQYF